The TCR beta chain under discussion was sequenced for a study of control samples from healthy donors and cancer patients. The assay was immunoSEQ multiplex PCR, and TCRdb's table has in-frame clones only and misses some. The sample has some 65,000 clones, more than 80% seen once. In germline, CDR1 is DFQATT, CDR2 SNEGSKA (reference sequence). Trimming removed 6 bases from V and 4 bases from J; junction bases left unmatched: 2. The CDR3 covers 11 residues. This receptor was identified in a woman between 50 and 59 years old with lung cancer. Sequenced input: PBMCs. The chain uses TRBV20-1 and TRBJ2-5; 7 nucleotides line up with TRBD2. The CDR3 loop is CSAPGGETQYF. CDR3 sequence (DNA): TGCAGTGCCCCGGGGGGAGAGACCCAGTACTTC.